Following are 17 T cell receptor beta chains from one sample sequenced in a study of regulatory T cells in long-lasting Graves disease (dated by TCRdb to the early 2020s). Libraries came from multiplex PCR. Sequencing used an Illumina HiSeq 4000. CDR3 regions were amplified by Arm-PCR with iRepertoire HTBI primers to construct TCR beta libraries. TCRdb's own reprocessing of the public reads used fastp at Q25 and MiXCR and kept productive beta chains. Rows with a matching CDR3 protein are joined into one entry that keeps the most common DNA and genes. For this sample there are hundreds of thousands of distinct CDR3 sequences; about a sixth appear just once. Roughly a tenth of the sample rests with the top ten. The time point label of this sample denotes: newly diagnosed GD, antithyroid drugs for less than 3 months. For both TCR sequencing and RNA sequencing, RNA was extracted from PBMCs using TRIzol.

These data were also filed under a second study, of T cells in Graves' hyperthyroidism and ophthalmopathy.

The source was peripheral blood mononuclear cells (PBMCs), collected at new diagnosis, from a patient treated with antithyroid drugs. The receptors come from a woman between 25 and 40 years old with Graves disease. Donor details come from another sample of the same person, matched by shared clones.

The chain combines TRBV27 with TRBJ2-1, with D uncertain. Germline CDR1 and CDR2: MNHEY and SMNVEV (reference sequence). Trimming cost V 7 bases and J 5 bases, with 15 bases left between them. The CDR3 sequence is 14 residues long. CDR3 protein: CASKAATMDNEQFF. The CDR3 bases are TGTGCCAGCAAGGCGGCTACAATGGACAATGAGCAGTTCTTC.

The CDR3 loop reads CASSLILRPNSYEQYF. CDR3 sequence (DNA): TGTGCCAGCAGTTTAATTTTGAGACCGAATAGCTACGAGCAGTACTTC. This rearrangement joins TRBV28 to TRBJ2-7; D is unresolved. Trimming took off 2 bases at V and 3 bases at J, with 17 bases between the two ends. CDR3 size: 16 residues. The V gene's germline CDR1 is MDHEN and CDR2 SYDVKM.

This clonotype appeared many times. This chain links TRBV7-9 with TRBJ2-1; D is unclear. The V gene lost 1 base and the J gene lost 4 bases, with 14 bases spanning the gap. Germline-derived CDR1 and CDR2 are SEHNR and FQNEAQ (reference sequence). CDR3 length: 16 amino acids. The CDR3 spells CASSLGPWQPYNEQFF. CDR3 DNA: TGTGCCAGCAGCTTAGGTCCTTGGCAGCCGTACAATGAGCAGTTCTTC.

This chain connects TRBV20-1 to TRBJ2-7; a weak D match, TRBD1 (5 bases). Germline-derived CDR1 and CDR2 are DFQATT and SNEGSKA (reference sequence). Trimming shortened V by 6 bases and J by 3 bases, and 12 bases separated the two germline ends. The CDR3 extends over 12 amino acids. In DNA, the CDR3 is TGCAGTGCCCGGCAGGGTGTCTACGAGCAGTACTTC. Its translation: CSARQGVYEQYF.

This clonotype was observed a handful of times. The genes are TRBV3-1 and TRBJ2-2, with D possibly being TRBD2 (7 bases). V shed 8 bases and J shed 5 bases, with 21 bases lying between them. This CDR3 contains 16 residues. Looked up from germline, CDR1 is LGHDT and CDR2 is YNNKEL (reference sequence). The CDR3 nucleotides are TGTGCCAGCGCCCCAAGGGCGGGAGACAGGACCGGGGAGCTGTTTTTT. Protein: CASAPRAGDRTGELFF.

This clonotype showed up just a few times. This chain joins TRBV20-1 and TRBJ2-1; 10 bases are shared with TRBD2. After removal of 2 bases from V and 4 bases from J, the junction contained 8 bases not matched to a gene. The CDR3 extends over 16 amino acids. CDR1 is DFQATT, CDR2 SNEGSKA, per germline (reference sequence). CDR3 in DNA: TGCAGTGCTAGACCCAGCGGGAGGGCCATGTACAATGAGCAGTTCTTC. Encoded protein: CSARPSGRAMYNEQFF.

In its sample, this clonotype was seen many times. This chain uses TRBV11-2 with TRBJ2-3, with D unresolved. In germline, CDR1 is SGHAT, CDR2 FQNNGV. Between the trimmed V and J ends, which lost 4 bases and 0 bases, there was a span of 8 bases. The CDR3 is made up of 14 amino acids. This CDR3 reads CASSSWTSTDTQYF. The DNA for the CDR3 is TGTGCCAGCAGCTCATGGACCAGCACAGATACGCAGTATTTT. Using reference TRBV11-2 and TRBJ2-3 for the parts outside the CDR3, the full variable domain is EAGVAQSPRYKIIEKRQSVAFWCNPISGHATLYWYQQILGQGPKLLIQFQNNGVVDDSQLPKDRFSAERLKGVDSTLKIQPAKLEDSAVYLCASSSWTSTDTQYFGPGTRLTVL.

This clonotype was seen many times. The V call is TRBV5-4, the J call TRBJ2-1; 8 bases map to TRBD2. CDR1 is SGHNT, CDR2 YYREEE, per germline (reference sequence). V shed 2 bases and J 7 bases; nucleotides not matched to a gene: 8. The CDR3 covers 15 residues. CDR3 loop: CASSFGTSVVNEQFF. The CDR3 region has the DNA TGTGCCAGCAGCTTTGGGACTAGTGTAGTTAATGAGCAGTTCTTC.

This clonotype occurred once. CDR3 in amino acids: CATSVDNTGELFF. The CDR3 DNA reads as TGTGCCACCAGCGTGGACAATACTGGGGAGCTGTTTTTT. The chain is built from TRBV24-1 and TRBJ2-2; a weak D match, TRBD1 (5 bases). Trimming cost V 7 bases and J 8 bases, with 13 bases left between them. This CDR3 has 13 amino acids. CDR1 and CDR2 from the germline V gene are KGHDR and SFDVKD.

The chain joins TRBV5-1 to TRBJ2-2, with D possibly matching TRBD2 (6 bases). This CDR3 has 15 amino acids. CDR1 and CDR2 (germline): SGHRS, YFSETQ. Trimming shortened V by 2 bases and J by 5 bases, and 13 bases separated the two germline ends. The CDR3 is CASSFGGGGTGELFF. The DNA of the CDR3 is TGCGCCAGCAGCTTTGGGGGAGGCGGTACCGGGGAGCTGTTTTTT. The full variable domain, in which reference TRBV5-1 and TRBJ2-2 provide the parts outside the CDR3, is KAGVTQTPRYLIKTRGQQVTLSCSPISGHRSVSWYQQTPGQGLQFLFEYFSETQRNKGNFPGRFSGRQFSNSRSEMNVSTLELGDSALYLCASSFGGGGTGELFFGEGSRLTVL.

There are a few counts of this clonotype. The chain employs TRBV27 and TRBJ1-2, with 11 bases aligning to TRBD1. Looked up from germline, CDR1 is MNHEY and CDR2 is SMNVEV (reference sequence). With V trimmed by 4 bases and J by 3 bases, 7 bases remained unmatched. The CDR3 has 16 residues. The CDR3 nucleotides read TGTGCCAGCAGTTCCCTACCGGGACAGGGGGACTATGGCTACACCTTC. Its protein is CASSSLPGQGDYGYTF.

This clonotype was recorded at least ten times. This chain links TRBV18 with TRBJ2-7, with a weak D call TRBD1 (5 bases). CDR1 and CDR2 from the germline V gene are KGHSH and LQKENI. The CDR3 is made up of 12 amino acids. V was trimmed by 5 bases and J by 9 bases, leaving 14 bases between them. The CDR3 region is CASSKQGTGQYF. CDR3 coding DNA: TGTGCCAGCTCAAAGCAGGGAACCGGGCAGTACTTC.

This clonotype was counted many times. V is TRBV6-2 or TRBV6-3 and J is TRBJ2-3, with 8 bases aligning to TRBD2. Germline assignment: CDR1 MNHEY and CDR2 SVGEGT. The CDR3 runs to 17 residues. V shed 2 bases, J shed 3 bases, and the junction held 10 bases outside the gene matches. In nucleotides, the CDR3 is TGTGCCAGCAGTTACACTCCTGCGGGAGGTGAAACAGATACGCAGTATTTT. Amino acids: CASSYTPAGGETDTQYF.

This clonotype appeared many times. V gene TRBV5-5 combines with J gene TRBJ1-5; D is ambiguous. V was trimmed by 0 bases and J by 3 bases, leaving 7 bases between them. This CDR3 has 14 amino acids. CDR1 SGHKS and CDR2 YYEKEE come from the germline V gene (reference sequence). The CDR3 reads CASSLVENNQPQHF. The DNA for the CDR3 is TGTGCCAGCAGCTTGGTCGAGAACAATCAGCCCCAGCATTTT.

This clonotype has just a few counts. The chain uses TRBV6-2 or TRBV6-3 and TRBJ2-1, with TRBD2 as a possible D gene (6 bases). This CDR3 region has 15 residues. V was pared by 2 bases and J by 7 bases, with 15 bases between. The V gene's germline CDR1 is MNHEY and CDR2 SVGEGT. The CDR3 loop is CASSYGTGVGNEQFF. In DNA, the CDR3 is TGTGCCAGCAGTTACGGGACTGGGGTGGGGAATGAGCAGTTCTTC.

There are many counts of this clonotype. J is TRBJ1-5 and V is TRBV6-1; 8 bases fit TRBD1. This CDR3 has 16 amino acids. CDR1 and CDR2 (germline): MNHNS, SASEGT. J was trimmed by 2 bases and V by 7 bases; bases with no gene match: 10. The CDR3 DNA follows: TGTGCCAGCACTAGGTGGGACAGGCACTGCAATCAGCCCCAGCATTTT. Its translation: CASTRWDRHCNQPQHF.

CDR3 DNA sequence: TGCGCCAGCAGCCATACGGGAGTGGGGAACAATGAGCAGTTCTTC. Translated: CASSHTGVGNNEQFF. V and J are TRBV4-1 and TRBJ2-1; perhaps TRBD2 as D (6 bases). The CDR3 consists of 15 residues. The V end was cut by 3 bases, the J end by 5 bases, with 14 bases between. Germline V lookup: CDR1 MGHRA, CDR2 YSYEKL.